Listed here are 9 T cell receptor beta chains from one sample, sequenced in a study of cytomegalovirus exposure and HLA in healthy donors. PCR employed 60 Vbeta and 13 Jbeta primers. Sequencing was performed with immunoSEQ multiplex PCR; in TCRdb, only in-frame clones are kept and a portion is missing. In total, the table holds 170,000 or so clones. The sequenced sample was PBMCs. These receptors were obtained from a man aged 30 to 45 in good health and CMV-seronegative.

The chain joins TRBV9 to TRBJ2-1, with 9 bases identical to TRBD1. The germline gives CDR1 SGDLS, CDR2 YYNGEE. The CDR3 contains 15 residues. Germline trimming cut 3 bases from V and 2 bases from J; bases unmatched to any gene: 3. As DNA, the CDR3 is TGTGCCAGCAGCGCCTGGACAGGGGCCTACAATGAGCAGTTCTTC. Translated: CASSAWTGAYNEQFF.

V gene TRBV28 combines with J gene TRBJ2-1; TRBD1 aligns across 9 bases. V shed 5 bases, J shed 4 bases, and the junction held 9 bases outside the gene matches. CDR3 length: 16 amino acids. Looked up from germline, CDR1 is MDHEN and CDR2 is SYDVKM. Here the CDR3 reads CASSTLRDRDYNEQFF. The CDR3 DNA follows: TGTGCCAGCAGTACACTCCGGGACAGGGATTACAATGAGCAGTTCTTC. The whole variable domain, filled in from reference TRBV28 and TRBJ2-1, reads DVKVTQSSRYLVKRTGEKVFLECVQDMDHENMFWYRQDPGLGLRLIYFSYDVKMKEKGDIPEGYSVSREKKERFSLILESASTNQTSMYLCASSTLRDRDYNEQFFGPGTRLTVL.

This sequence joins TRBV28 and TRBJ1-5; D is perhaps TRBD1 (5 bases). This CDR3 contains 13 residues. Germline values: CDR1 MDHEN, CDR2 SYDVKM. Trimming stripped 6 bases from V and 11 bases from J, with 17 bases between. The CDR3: CASSPHRPRSQHF. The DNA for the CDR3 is TGTGCCAGCAGCCCCCACAGGCCTAGGTCCCAGCATTTT.

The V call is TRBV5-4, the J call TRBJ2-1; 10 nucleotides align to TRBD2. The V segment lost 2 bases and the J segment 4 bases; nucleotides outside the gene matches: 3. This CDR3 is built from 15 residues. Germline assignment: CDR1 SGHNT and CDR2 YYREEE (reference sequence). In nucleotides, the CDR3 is TGTGCCAGCAGCTTAGGGACTAGCGTTTACAATGAGCAGTTCTTC. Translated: CASSLGTSVYNEQFF.

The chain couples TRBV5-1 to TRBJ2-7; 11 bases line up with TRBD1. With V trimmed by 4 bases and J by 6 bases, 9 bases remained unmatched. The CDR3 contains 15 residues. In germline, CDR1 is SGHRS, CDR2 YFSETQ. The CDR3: CASSTLGQGVGEQYF. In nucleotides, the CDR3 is TGCGCCAGCAGCACCTTGGGACAGGGGGTGGGCGAGCAGTACTTC.

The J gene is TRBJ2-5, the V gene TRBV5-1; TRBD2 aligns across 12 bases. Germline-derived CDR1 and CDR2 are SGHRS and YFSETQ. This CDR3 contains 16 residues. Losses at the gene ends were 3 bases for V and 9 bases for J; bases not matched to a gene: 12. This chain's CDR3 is CASSSQPTSGSSSQYF. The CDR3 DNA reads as TGCGCCAGCAGCTCCCAGCCGACTAGCGGGAGTTCGTCCCAGTACTTC.

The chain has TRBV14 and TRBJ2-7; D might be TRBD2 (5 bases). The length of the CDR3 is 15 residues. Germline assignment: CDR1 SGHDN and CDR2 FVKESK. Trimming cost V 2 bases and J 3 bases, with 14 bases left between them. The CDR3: CASSQRGHRGYEQYF. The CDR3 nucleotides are TGTGCCAGCAGCCAACGAGGGCATAGAGGCTACGAGCAGTACTTC.

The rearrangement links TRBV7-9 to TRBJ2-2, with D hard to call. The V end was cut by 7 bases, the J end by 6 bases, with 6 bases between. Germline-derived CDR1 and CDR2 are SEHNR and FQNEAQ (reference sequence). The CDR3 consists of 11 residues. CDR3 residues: CASTRSGELFF. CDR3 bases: TGTGCCAGCACCCGGTCCGGGGAGCTGTTTTTT.

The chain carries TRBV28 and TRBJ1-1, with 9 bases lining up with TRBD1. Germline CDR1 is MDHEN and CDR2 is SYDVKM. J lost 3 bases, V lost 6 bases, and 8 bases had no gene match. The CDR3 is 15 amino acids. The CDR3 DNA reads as TGTGCCAGCAGACCCGCTGACAGGGGGGACACTGAAGCTTTCTTT. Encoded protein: CASRPADRGDTEAFF. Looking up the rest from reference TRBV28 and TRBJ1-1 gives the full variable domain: DVKVTQSSRYLVKRTGEKVFLECVQDMDHENMFWYRQDPGLGLRLIYFSYDVKMKEKGDIPEGYSVSREKKERFSLILESASTNQTSMYLCASRPADRGDTEAFFGQGTRLTVV.